The T cell receptor (beta chain) described here comes from a study of blood T cell repertoires in COVID-19. Study context: COVID-19 samples collected from the United States, Italy and Spain covered acute and convalescent phases.

Data came from immunoSEQ multiplex PCR; TCRdb stores just in-frame clones and leaves some out. Seen here are under 300,000 clones, around 86% observed once, and the top ten hold 2% to 2.5%. The CDR3 is 13 amino acids. With 6 bases removed from V and 5 bases from J, the gap between germline ends came to 13 bases. Germline V gene lookup returns CDR1 WSHSY and CDR2 SAAADI. Material for sequencing was peripheral blood. This clonotype was sampled from a man between 50 and 59 years old with acute or convalescent COVID-19. This chain connects TRBV10-2 to TRBJ1-1, with D perhaps TRBD1 (5 bases). As DNA, the CDR3 is TGCGCCAGCAGGGAACCAGACAGAACTGAAGCTTTCTTT. It encodes CASREPDRTEAFF.